A single sample is the source of the 32 T cell receptor beta chains below, sequenced in a study of human T cells and chemical hapten exposure. Sample time point: patch test 1, 2 weeks after DPC sensitization. Treatment defined: therapeutic diphenylcyclopropenone sensitization with weekly scalp DPC. A single record per CDR3 protein comes from TCRdb applying MiXCR to the RACE reads. The sample shows around 120,000 distinct CDR3 sequences, approximately 10% of them seen only once. The material was whole blood, obtained in connection with sensitization to the hapten diphenylcyclopropenone (DPC). Receptors originate from a woman aged 40 to 50 with alopecia areata. Some clones in this sample may be carry-over from other donors' samples.

This clonotype was detected only a few times. V gene TRBV29-1 combines with J gene TRBJ2-7, with D possibly matching TRBD1 (6 bases). Germline-derived CDR1 and CDR2 are SQVTM and ANQGSEA. CDR3 length: 13 residues. V lost 4 bases, J lost 1 base, and 11 bases lay in between. In DNA form, the CDR3 reads TGCAGCGTTGGTGGACAGCCATCCTACGAGCAGTACTTC. Residues: CSVGGQPSYEQYF.

J is TRBJ2-5 and V is TRBV7-2, with 9 nucleotides matching TRBD2. The CDR3 is made up of 16 amino acids. The J segment lost 5 bases and the V segment lost 0 bases, leaving 7 bases of the junction unmatched. Germline V gene sequence: CDR1 SGHTA, CDR2 FQGNSA. In DNA form, the CDR3 reads TGTGCCAGCAGCTTAGCCGTAGCGGGAGTTGGGGAGACCCAGTACTTC. The encoded protein is CASSLAVAGVGETQYF.

This clonotype occurred a few times. The chain employs TRBV29-1 and TRBJ1-1; possibly TRBD1 for D (5 bases). CDR3 size: 15 residues. Germline lookup yields CDR1 SQVTM and CDR2 ANQGSEA. V was pared by 4 bases and J by 1 base, with 16 bases between. The CDR3 DNA follows: TGCAGCGTTGGTCTGAGGGACCGACCGAACACTGAAGCTTTCTTT. Translated, it gives CSVGLRDRPNTEAFF.

The chain is built from TRBV28 and TRBJ2-3; D is unclear. This CDR3 has 14 amino acids. Germline values: CDR1 MDHEN, CDR2 SYDVKM. Trimming removed 8 bases from V and 4 bases from J, with 16 bases in between. The CDR3 region is CASQGWDVADTQYF. CDR3 coding DNA: TGTGCCAGCCAAGGGTGGGATGTCGCAGATACGCAGTATTTT.

The chain joins TRBV30 to TRBJ2-7; D perhaps matches TRBD2 (5 bases). V was trimmed by 4 bases and J by 3 bases, leaving 10 bases between them. Germline V gene sequence: CDR1 GTSNPN, CDR2 SVGIG (reference sequence). CDR3 length: 12 amino acids. The CDR3 region is CAWTPDFYEQYF. The CDR3 nucleotides are TGTGCCTGGACGCCGGACTTCTACGAGCAGTACTTC.

The chain links TRBV15 to TRBJ2-3; 8 bases align to TRBD2. The CDR3 length is 15 residues. J gave up 3 bases and V 1 base, and 3 bases lay outside the gene matches. Germline V CDR1 and CDR2: LNHNV, YYDKDF (reference sequence). CDR3 sequence: CATSRVRGETDTQYF. The CDR3 nucleotides read TGTGCCACCAGCAGAGTGCGGGGGGAGACAGATACGCAGTATTTT.

The rearrangement uses TRBV4-3 and TRBJ2-4; D gene uncertain. With 4 bases removed from V and 11 bases from J, the gap between germline ends came to 15 bases. There are 13 residues in the CDR3. Germline CDR1 is LGHNA and CDR2 is YSLEER. CDR3 nucleotide sequence: TGCGCCAGCAGCCTCTCGTCCGGCGAATTTCAGTACTTC. Its protein product is CASSLSSGEFQYF.

This chain links TRBV7-2 with TRBJ2-3, with 10 bases lining up with TRBD2. This CDR3 is built from 16 residues. V gave up 5 bases and J gave up 10 bases; unmatched junction bases: 15. Looked up from germline, CDR1 is SGHTA and CDR2 is FQGNSA. Here the CDR3 DNA reads TGTGCCAGCAGCCCCCGGACTAGCGGAAGGGTGGGGGCGCAGTATTTT. This sequence encodes CASSPRTSGRVGAQYF.

There are many counts of this clonotype. V gene TRBV6-5 combines with J gene TRBJ2-5; perhaps TRBD2 as D (7 bases). The ends were cut back, 7 bases at V and 3 bases at J, with 12 bases in the middle. This CDR3 is 13 amino acids long. The germline V gene has CDR1 MNHEY and CDR2 SVGAGI. DNA of the CDR3: TGTGCCAGCACCAAGGGGGGGGAAGAGACCCAGTACTTC. Its protein is CASTKGGEETQYF.

The CDR3 region is CASSAEGEDGKSTDTQYF. The CDR3 DNA sequence: TGTGCCAGCAGCGCGGAGGGGGAAGATGGGAAGAGCACAGATACGCAGTATTTT. The gene calls are TRBV9 and TRBJ2-3; D tentatively reads TRBD1 or TRBD2 (6 bases each). Trimming removed 3 bases at V and 0 bases at J, with 20 bases between. The CDR3 runs to 18 residues. Looked up from germline, CDR1 is SGDLS and CDR2 is YYNGEE.

The CDR3 here is CASSLVWDRVGSYEQYF. The CDR3 DNA follows: TGTGCCAGCAGCTTAGTGTGGGACAGGGTAGGGTCCTACGAGCAGTACTTC. The chain has TRBV7-2 and TRBJ2-7; TRBD1 matches 9 bases. The V and J ends lost 1 base and 1 base, in that order; junction bases with no gene match: 8. CDR1 and CDR2 from the germline V gene are SGHTA and FQGNSA. The CDR3 spans 17 residues.

With regard to this clonotype: This may be a read error, as it is one base from a much larger clone. The V and J genes are TRBV7-9 and TRBJ2-5; D might be TRBD2 (5 bases). The germline V gene encodes CDR1 SEHNR and CDR2 FQNEAQ (reference sequence). V was pared by 1 base and J by 9 bases, with 9 bases between. The CDR3 has 12 amino acids. The DNA of the CDR3 is TGTGCCAGCAGCTTAGTCCTGGAGGCCCAGTACTTC. Amino acids: CASSLVLEAQYF.

This clonotype was picked up many times. The chain couples TRBV7-2 to TRBJ2-3, with TRBD2 as a possible D gene (5 bases). The ends were cut back, 4 bases at V and 0 bases at J, with 11 bases in the middle. Looked up from germline, CDR1 is SGHTA and CDR2 is FQGNSA. The CDR3 is made up of 15 amino acids. The CDR3 DNA reads as TGTGCCAGCAGCTCCCTGGCGGGCAGCACAGATACGCAGTATTTT. Its translation: CASSSLAGSTDTQYF.

This clonotype was detected many times. The gene calls are TRBV7-8 and TRBJ2-7; D is unclear. The CDR3 has 14 residues. V was clipped by 5 bases and J by 1 base, with 12 bases between them. CDR1 is SGHVS, CDR2 FQNEAQ, per germline. The CDR3 region is CASSPKAYSYEQYF. CDR3 nucleotide sequence: TGTGCCAGCAGCCCTAAGGCCTATTCCTACGAGCAGTACTTC.

V gene TRBV20-1 combines with J gene TRBJ1-1; TRBD1 might be the D (5 bases). Germline V gene data show CDR1 as DFQATT and CDR2 as SNEGSKA (reference sequence). The CDR3 has 15 residues. V gave up 1 base and J gave up 0 bases, with 12 bases separating them. CDR3 in DNA: TGCAGTGCTAGAGGCAGCGAGACAGTGAACACTGAAGCTTTCTTT. As protein: CSARGSETVNTEAFF.

There are a few counts of this clonotype. This chain joins TRBV7-2 and TRBJ1-2; tentatively, D is TRBD1 (5 bases). There are 16 residues in the CDR3. The germline V and J ends were trimmed by 6 bases and 8 bases, with 25 bases remaining between them. In germline, CDR1 is SGHTA, CDR2 FQGNSA. The CDR3 DNA reads as TGTGCCAGCAGTCCTCCCACCGGGCGGGGCGCCCAGGGCTACACCTTC. This gives the protein CASSPPTGRGAQGYTF.

This clonotype was detected ten times or more. The chain links TRBV10-1 to TRBJ2-5; the D gene is possibly TRBD2 (6 bases). Trimming removed 0 bases at V and 1 base at J, with 9 bases between. The CDR3 consists of 15 residues. Per the germline V gene, CDR1 is WNHNN and CDR2 is SYGVQD (reference sequence). The CDR3: CASSESSGVQETQYF. For the CDR3, the DNA is TGCGCCAGCAGTGAGTCCTCGGGGGTCCAAGAGACCCAGTACTTC.

The chain couples TRBV6-2 or TRBV6-3 to TRBJ2-6; possible D gene TRBD2, 6 bases. The CDR3 sequence is 17 residues long. V gave up 1 base and J gave up 4 bases, with 14 bases separating them. Germline V gene lookup returns CDR1 MNHEY and CDR2 SVGEGT. The CDR3 DNA is TGTGCCAGCAGTTACTATGGGACTCCCCCCGGGGCCAACGTCCTGACTTTC. Its protein is CASSYYGTPPGANVLTF.

This clonotype appeared many times. This chain connects TRBV21-1 to TRBJ2-1; the table calls TRBD2, which could not be checked here. TRBV21-1 is recorded as a pseudogene. CDR3 length: 19 residues. CDR3 nucleotides: TGTGCCAGCAGCCCCCGCTCGACTAGCGGGGCCCGGCACTACAATGAGCAGTTCTTC. Translated, it gives CASSPRSTSGARHYNEQFF.

This clonotype showed up many times. V and J are TRBV4-1 and TRBJ1-1; no clear D. CDR3 size: 15 residues. The germline V gene has CDR1 MGHRA and CDR2 YSYEKL. The V and J ends lost 0 bases and 1 base respectively, with 9 bases between them. The CDR3 nucleotides read TGCGCCAGCAGCCAAGAGCTCGGAACGAACACTGAAGCTTTCTTT. Amino acid sequence: CASSQELGTNTEAFF.

The V and J genes are TRBV20-1 and TRBJ1-2, with a weak D call TRBD1 (6 bases). The CDR3 consists of 14 residues. Germline CDR1 and CDR2: DFQATT and SNEGSKA (reference sequence). V shed 6 bases and J shed 2 bases, with 16 bases lying between them. CDR3 coding DNA: TGCAGTGCAAGACAGGACAGACCGAACTATGGCTACACCTTC. This encodes CSARQDRPNYGYTF.

The rearrangement uses TRBV4-3 and TRBJ2-5; 9 bases line up with TRBD2. The germline V gene encodes CDR1 LGHNA and CDR2 YSLEER. The CDR3 loop spans 17 amino acids. V lost 0 bases to trimming and J lost 1 base; unmatched junction nucleotides: 6. CDR3 protein: CASSQDGTSLFQETQYF. CDR3 nucleotide sequence: TGCGCCAGCAGCCAAGATGGGACTAGCCTTTTCCAAGAGACCCAGTACTTC.

Comment on this clonotype: A single base separates this from a much larger clone, so it may be a read error. This sequence joins TRBV7-9 and TRBJ2-7, with TRBD2 identical over 13 bases. Germline CDR1 reads SEHNR; CDR2 reads FQNEAQ (reference sequence). This CDR3 has 16 amino acids. The ends lost 5 bases at V and 3 bases at J; junction bases unmatched: 7. In nucleotides, the CDR3 is TGTGCCAGCAGCCTCCCCCGACTAGCGGGGGGCTACGAGCAGTACTTC. Its protein product is CASSLPRLAGGYEQYF.

This clonotype was recorded at least ten times. This chain uses TRBV7-6 with TRBJ1-6; possible D gene TRBD1, 5 bases. V was cut by 3 bases and J by 9 bases, with 12 bases left in between. Germline CDR1 reads SGHVS; CDR2 reads FNYEAQ. This CDR3 spans 14 amino acids. CDR3 in DNA: TGTGCCAGCAGCTTTGGGGGGTTGGGTTCACCCCTCCACTTT. Translated: CASSFGGLGSPLHF.

This clonotype showed up many times. The chain is built from TRBV23-1 and TRBJ2-1; possible D gene TRBD1, 5 bases. TRBV23-1 is given ORF status, its function remaining uncertain. The ends were cut back, 0 bases at V and 2 bases at J, with 11 bases in the middle. The CDR3 has 16 amino acids. The CDR3 sequence is CASSQSRDSAYNEQFF. Here the CDR3 DNA reads TGCGCCAGCAGTCAATCACGAGACAGTGCCTACAATGAGCAGTTCTTC.

In its sample, this clonotype is medium-sized. The rearrangement uses TRBV28 and TRBJ1-5, with TRBD1 matching over 8 bases. V dropped 5 bases and J dropped 6; count of bases not matched to a gene: 9. The germline V gene has CDR1 MDHEN and CDR2 SYDVKM. The CDR3 totals 15 residues. The CDR3 protein is CASSRGRTGSQPQHF. In DNA form, the CDR3 reads TGTGCCAGCAGTCGGGGTCGGACAGGGAGTCAGCCCCAGCATTTT.

This chain links TRBV9 with TRBJ2-7, with a weak D call TRBD1 (6 bases). V lost 0 bases and J lost 7, with 14 bases in between. The CDR3 length is 14 residues. Germline V gene data show CDR1 as SGDLS and CDR2 as YYNGEE. CDR3 DNA: TGTGCCAGCAGCGTAGGTCGGACAGCGCGAGAGCAGTACTTC. Protein: CASSVGRTAREQYF. Filled out from reference TRBV9 and TRBJ2-7, the complete variable domain reads DSGVTQTPKHLITATGQRVTLRCSPRSGDLSVYWYQQSLDQGLQFLIQYYNGEERAKGNILERFSAQQFPDLHSELNLSSLELGDSALYFCASSVGRTAREQYFGPGTRLTVT.

The chain recombines TRBV5-4 with TRBJ2-7, with unresolved D. Germline V gene data show CDR1 as SGHNT and CDR2 as YYREEE (reference sequence). CDR3 length equals 16 residues. V was shortened by 4 bases and J by 6 bases, with 23 bases between the two germline ends. The CDR3 sequence is CASSLPPGPALGEQYF. CDR3 in DNA: TGTGCCAGCAGCCTACCGCCCGGGCCCGCTTTGGGCGAGCAGTACTTC.

This clonotype has only a few counts. The chain carries TRBV28 and TRBJ2-2; 7 nucleotides agree with TRBD2. This CDR3 contains 13 residues. Germline V gives CDR1 MDHEN, CDR2 SYDVKM. The J segment lost 6 bases and the V segment lost 7 bases, leaving 5 bases of the junction unmatched. This CDR3 is CASIRRESGELFF. In nucleotides, the CDR3 is TGTGCCAGCATTCGGCGGGAGTCCGGGGAGCTGTTTTTT.

The J gene is TRBJ2-3, the V gene TRBV9; the match to TRBD1 covers 8 bases. V trimming: 2 bases; J trimming: 5 bases; junction bases outside the gene matches: 1. Germline CDR1 and CDR2: SGDLS and YYNGEE. The CDR3 runs to 13 residues. The CDR3 spells CASSVGQGDTQYF. CDR3 nucleotide sequence: TGTGCCAGCAGCGTCGGACAGGGAGATACGCAGTATTTT.

The V call is TRBV9, the J call TRBJ2-3, with a tentative D call TRBD2 (6 bases). Trimming took 0 bases from V and 2 from J, leaving 13 bases between them. Germline-derived CDR1 and CDR2 are SGDLS and YYNGEE. This CDR3 has 16 residues. Written as DNA, the CDR3 is TGTGCCAGCAGCGTAGTGGGGGACTCCTTCACAGATACGCAGTATTTT. This codes for CASSVVGDSFTDTQYF.

This clonotype was counted many times. The genes are TRBV7-2 and TRBJ1-2; unclear D gene. The CDR3 extends over 12 amino acids. V was clipped by 3 bases and J by 2 bases, with 4 bases between them. Germline assignment: CDR1 SGHTA and CDR2 FQGNSA. The CDR3: CASSFVNYGYTF. The CDR3 DNA reads as TGTGCCAGCAGCTTTGTCAACTATGGCTACACCTTC.